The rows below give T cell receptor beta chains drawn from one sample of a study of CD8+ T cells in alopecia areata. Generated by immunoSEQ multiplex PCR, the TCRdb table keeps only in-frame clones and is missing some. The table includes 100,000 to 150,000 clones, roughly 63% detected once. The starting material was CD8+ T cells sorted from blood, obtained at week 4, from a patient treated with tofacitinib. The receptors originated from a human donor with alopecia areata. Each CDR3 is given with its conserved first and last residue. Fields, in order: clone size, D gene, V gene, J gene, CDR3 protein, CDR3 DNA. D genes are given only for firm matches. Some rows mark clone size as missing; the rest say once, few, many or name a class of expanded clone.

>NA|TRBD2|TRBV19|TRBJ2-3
CASSYLPAGGADTQYF
TGTGCCAGTAGTTACTTGCCTGCGGGGGGAGCAGATACGCAGTATTTT
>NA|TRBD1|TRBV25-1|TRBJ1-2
CASSRDRGSNYYGYTF
TGTGCCAGCAGCCGGGACAGAGGTTCGAACTACTATGGCTACACCTTC
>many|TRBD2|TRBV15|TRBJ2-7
CATSGGLAYEQYF
TGTGCCACCAGCGGCGGACTAGCCTACGAGCAGTACTTC
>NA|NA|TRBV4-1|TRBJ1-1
CASSQDSDPGAFF
TGCGCCAGCAGCCAAGATTCGGACCCCGGAGCTTTCTTT
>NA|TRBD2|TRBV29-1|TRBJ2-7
CSVGLAGGSYEQYF
TGCAGCGTTGGTCTAGCGGGGGGCTCCTACGAGCAGTACTTC
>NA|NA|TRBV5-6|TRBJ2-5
CTSSLVEQETQYF
TGTACCAGCAGCTTAGTAGAGCAAGAGACCCAGTACTTC
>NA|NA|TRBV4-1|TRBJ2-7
CASSQDPGTHTYEQYF
TGCGCCAGCAGCCAAGATCCGGGGACCCATACCTACGAGCAGTACTTC
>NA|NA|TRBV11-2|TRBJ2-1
CASSLEDLRFF
TGTGCCAGCAGCTTAGAGGACTTACGGTTCTTC
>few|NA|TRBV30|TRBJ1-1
CASQGDSAFF
TGTGCCAGCCAGGGTGACTCAGCTTTCTTT
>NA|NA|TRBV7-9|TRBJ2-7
CASSHDSYPSYEQYF
TGTGCCAGCAGCCATGACAGTTACCCTTCCTACGAGCAGTACTTC
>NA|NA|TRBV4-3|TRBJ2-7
CASSQDDETGEQYF
TGCGCCAGCAGCCAAGATGATGAGACTGGCGAGCAGTACTTC
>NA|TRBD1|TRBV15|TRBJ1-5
CATSRTGDLSNQPQHF
TGTGCCACCAGCAGGACAGGGGACCTTAGCAATCAGCCCCAGCATTTT
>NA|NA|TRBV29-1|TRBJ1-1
CSAREENSEAFF
TGCAGCGCCCGGGAGGAAAACTCTGAAGCTTTCTTT
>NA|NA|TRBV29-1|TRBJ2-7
CSVDREEYYEQYF
TGCAGCGTTGACAGGGAGGAATACTACGAGCAGTACTTC
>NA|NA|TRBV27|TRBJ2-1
CASSLYNEQFF
TGTGCCAGCAGTTTATATAATGAGCAGTTCTTC
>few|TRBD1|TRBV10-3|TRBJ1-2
CAISESEPGQGDGYTF
TGTGCCATCAGTGAGTCGGAACCGGGACAGGGTGATGGCTACACCTTC
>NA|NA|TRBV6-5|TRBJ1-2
CASSYSQGSEGYTF
TGTGCCAGCAGTTACTCCCAGGGAAGTGAAGGCTACACCTTC
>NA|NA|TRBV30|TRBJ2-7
CAWSGWDYEQYF
TGTGCCTGGAGTGGATGGGATTACGAGCAGTACTTC
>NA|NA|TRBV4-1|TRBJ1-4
CASSQGRNSNEKLFF
TGCGCCAGCAGCCAAGGCAGGAATTCTAATGAAAAACTGTTTTTT
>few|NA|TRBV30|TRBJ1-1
CAWSVGTSTEAFF
TGTGCCTGGAGTGTCGGGACTTCCACTGAAGCTTTCTTT